What follows is one TCR beta chain and its context. Profiling relied on immunoSEQ multiplex PCR, and the TCRdb table lists in-frame clones only, not all of them. The table shows about 180,000 clones, with around 87% occurring only once. This entry is derived from a study of control samples from healthy donors and cancer patients. This CDR3 has 15 residues. Per the germline V gene, CDR1 is SEHNR and CDR2 is FQNEAQ (reference sequence). The V end was cut by 2 bases, the J end by 7 bases, with 12 bases between. Sequencing was done on a sample of blood. The TCR was taken from a woman aged 50 to 60 in good health. The chain employs TRBV7-9 and TRBJ1-6; D is perhaps TRBD1 (5 bases). Here the CDR3 reads CASSLQGPGNSPLHF. The CDR3 DNA is TGTGCCAGCAGCTTACAGGGACCCGGAAATTCACCCCTCCACTTT. The whole variable domain, remainder taken from reference TRBV7-9 and TRBJ1-6, is DTGVSQNPRHKITKRGQNVTFRCDPISEHNRLYWYRQTLGQGPEFLTYFQNEAQLEKSRLLSDRFSAERPKGSFSTLEIQRTEQGDSAMYLCASSLQGPGNSPLHFGNGTRLTVT.